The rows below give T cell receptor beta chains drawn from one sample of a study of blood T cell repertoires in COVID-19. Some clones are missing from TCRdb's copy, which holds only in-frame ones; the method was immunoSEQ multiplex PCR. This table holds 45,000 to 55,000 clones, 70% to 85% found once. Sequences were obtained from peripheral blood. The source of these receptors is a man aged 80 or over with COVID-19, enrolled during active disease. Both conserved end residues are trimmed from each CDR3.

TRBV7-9,ASSLLLVNTEAF
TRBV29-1,SVERRTGANVLT
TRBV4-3,ASRGAAYNSPLH
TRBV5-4,ASSRRADSGNTIY
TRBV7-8,ASSRSLGNTGELF
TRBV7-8,ASSFHAKADGQGSSLRQPQH
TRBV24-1,ATSDPLAGDEETQY
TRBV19,ASSMRTVGAEAF
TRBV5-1,ASSLELGLGIRQLGTEAF
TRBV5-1,ASSLPLDTLNTQY
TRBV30,AWTEKETQY
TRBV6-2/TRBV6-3,ASSYNSRTEAF
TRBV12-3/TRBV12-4,ASRTGYQPQH
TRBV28,ASSSDRGGYGYT
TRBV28,ASSVSDRERQPQH
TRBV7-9,ASSLAGGPLETQY
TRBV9,ASSVDHSSYEQY
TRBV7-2,ASSLVGGGDQPQH
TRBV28,ASSAPQGTEAF
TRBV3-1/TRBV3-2,ASSQELGSYGYT
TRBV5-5,ASSTGQGTGYT
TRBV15,ATSRGQGASNEKLF
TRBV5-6,ASRGTSGRRFDETQY
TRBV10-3,AISESRGTEAF
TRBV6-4,ASSVSTDRGSYNSPLH
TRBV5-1,ASSLVQNEQF
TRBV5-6,ASSFGGEKLF
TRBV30,AWTTGSSANVLT
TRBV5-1,ASSWGPTGDSPLH
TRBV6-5,ASSSRHPSTDTQY
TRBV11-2,ASSPQRTRETQY
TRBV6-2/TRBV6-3,ASSLGQGDPTEAF
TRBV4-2,ASSQDGAGGLWEQY
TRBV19,ASSGEAGWETQY
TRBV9,ASSVAGVGHGDNEQF
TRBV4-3,ASRGGGSTEAF
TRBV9,ASSATPGGMSYGQY
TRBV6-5,ASSHPAGGGTEAF
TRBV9,ASSAGLSVGYGYT
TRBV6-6,ASSDRGVSYT
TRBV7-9,ASSARLGTGDEQF
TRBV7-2,ASSLGGGPYGYT
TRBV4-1,ASSPQWGVETQY
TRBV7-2,ASSFGLGQETQY